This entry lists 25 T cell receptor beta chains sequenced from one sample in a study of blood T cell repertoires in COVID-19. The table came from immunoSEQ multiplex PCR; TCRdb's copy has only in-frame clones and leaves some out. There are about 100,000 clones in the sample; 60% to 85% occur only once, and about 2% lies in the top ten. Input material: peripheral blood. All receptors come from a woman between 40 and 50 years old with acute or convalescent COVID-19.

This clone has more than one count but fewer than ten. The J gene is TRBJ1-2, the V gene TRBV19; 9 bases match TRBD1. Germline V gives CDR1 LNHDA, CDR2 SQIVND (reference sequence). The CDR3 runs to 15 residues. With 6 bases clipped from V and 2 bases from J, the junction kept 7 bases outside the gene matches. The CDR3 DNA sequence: TGTGCCAGTAGACGGGGACAGGGTGAAAACTATGGCTACACCTTC. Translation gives CASRRGQGENYGYTF.

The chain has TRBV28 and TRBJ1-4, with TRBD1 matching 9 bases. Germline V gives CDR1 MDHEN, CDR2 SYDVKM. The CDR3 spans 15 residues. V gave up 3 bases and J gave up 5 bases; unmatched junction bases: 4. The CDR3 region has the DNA TGTGCCAGCAGTTTTGGGACAGGGCGGAATGAAAAACTGTTTTTT. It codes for CASSFGTGRNEKLFF.

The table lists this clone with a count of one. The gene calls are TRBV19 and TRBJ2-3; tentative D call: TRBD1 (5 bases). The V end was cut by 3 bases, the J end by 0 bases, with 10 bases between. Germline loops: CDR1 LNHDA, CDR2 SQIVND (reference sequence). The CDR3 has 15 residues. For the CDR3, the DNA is TGTGCCAGTAGTATTTATGGGGCGAGCACAGATACGCAGTATTTT. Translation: CASSIYGASTDTQYF.

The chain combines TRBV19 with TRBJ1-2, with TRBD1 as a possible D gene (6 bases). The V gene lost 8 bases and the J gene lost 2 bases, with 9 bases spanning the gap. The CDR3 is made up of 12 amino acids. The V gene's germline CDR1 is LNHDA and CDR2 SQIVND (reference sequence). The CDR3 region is CASADRNYGYTF. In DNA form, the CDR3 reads TGTGCCAGTGCTGACAGGAACTATGGCTACACCTTC.

The CDR3: CASSLGGQASRGEKLFF. The CDR3 DNA is TGTGCCAGCAGTTTAGGGGGACAGGCATCCCGGGGTGAAAAACTGTTTTTT. The J gene is TRBJ1-4, the V gene TRBV28; TRBD1 agrees at 8 bases. Per germline, CDR1 MDHEN and CDR2 SYDVKM. The length of the CDR3 is 17 residues. The trim removed 2 bases at V and 7 bases at J, leaving 12 bases unmatched.

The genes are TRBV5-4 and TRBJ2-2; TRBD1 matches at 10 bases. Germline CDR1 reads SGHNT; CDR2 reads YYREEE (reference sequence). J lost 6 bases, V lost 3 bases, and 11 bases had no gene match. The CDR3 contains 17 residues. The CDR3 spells CASSSIGQGERAGELFF. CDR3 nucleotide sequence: TGTGCCAGCAGCTCCATAGGACAGGGGGAACGGGCCGGGGAGCTGTTTTTT.

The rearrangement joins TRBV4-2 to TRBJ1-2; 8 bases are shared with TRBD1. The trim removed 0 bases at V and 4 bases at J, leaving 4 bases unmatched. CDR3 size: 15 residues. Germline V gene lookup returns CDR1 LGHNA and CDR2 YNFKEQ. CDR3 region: CASSQDLGQVYGYTF. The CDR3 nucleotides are TGTGCCAGCAGCCAAGATCTGGGACAGGTCTATGGCTACACCTTC.

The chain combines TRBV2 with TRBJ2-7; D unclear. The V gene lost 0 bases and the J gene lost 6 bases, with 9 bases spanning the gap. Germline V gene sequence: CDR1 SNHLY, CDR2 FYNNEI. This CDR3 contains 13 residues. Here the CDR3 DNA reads TGTGCCAGCAGTGAAGCAAGGTCGGGCGAGCAGTACTTC. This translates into CASSEARSGEQYF.

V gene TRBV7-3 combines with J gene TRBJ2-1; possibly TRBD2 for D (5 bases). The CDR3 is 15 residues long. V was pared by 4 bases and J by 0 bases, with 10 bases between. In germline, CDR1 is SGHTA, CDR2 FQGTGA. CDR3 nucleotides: TGTGCCAGCAGCTCCCTGGGGAGCTCCTACAATGAGCAGTTCTTC. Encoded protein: CASSSLGSSYNEQFF.

CDR3 sequence: CASSLRRGETQYF. DNA of the CDR3: TGTGCCAGCAGCTTACGACGAGGAGAGACCCAGTACTTC. The chain combines TRBV7-3 with TRBJ2-5; D remains unclear. The CDR3 totals 13 residues. Germline CDR1 SGHTA, CDR2 FQGTGA. Between the trimmed V and J ends, which lost 2 bases and 4 bases, there was a span of 8 bases.

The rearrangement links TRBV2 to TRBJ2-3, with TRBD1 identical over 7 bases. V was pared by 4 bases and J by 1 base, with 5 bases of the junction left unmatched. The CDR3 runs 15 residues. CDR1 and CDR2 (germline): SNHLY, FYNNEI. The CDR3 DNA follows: TGTGCCAGCAGTGCACGGACAGGCGGCACAGATACGCAGTATTTT. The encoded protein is CASSARTGGTDTQYF.

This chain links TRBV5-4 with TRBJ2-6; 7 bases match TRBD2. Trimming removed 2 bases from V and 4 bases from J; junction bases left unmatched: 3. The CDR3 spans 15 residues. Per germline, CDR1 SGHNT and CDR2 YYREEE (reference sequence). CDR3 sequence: CASSLAGSGANVLTF. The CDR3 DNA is TGTGCCAGCAGCTTAGCGGGATCGGGGGCCAACGTCCTGACTTTC. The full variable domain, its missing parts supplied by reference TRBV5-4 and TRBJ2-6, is ETGVTQSPTHLIKTRGQQVTLRCSSQSGHNTVSWYQQALGQGPQFIFQYYREEENGRGNFPPRFSGLQFPNYSSELNVNALELDDSALYLCASSLAGSGANVLTFGAGSRLTVL.

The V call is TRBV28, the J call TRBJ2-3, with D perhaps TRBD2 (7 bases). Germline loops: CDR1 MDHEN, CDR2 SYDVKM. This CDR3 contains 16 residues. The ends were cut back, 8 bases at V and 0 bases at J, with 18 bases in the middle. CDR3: CASGPAGALSTDTQYF. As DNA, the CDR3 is TGTGCCAGCGGTCCGGCGGGGGCCCTAAGCACAGATACGCAGTATTTT.

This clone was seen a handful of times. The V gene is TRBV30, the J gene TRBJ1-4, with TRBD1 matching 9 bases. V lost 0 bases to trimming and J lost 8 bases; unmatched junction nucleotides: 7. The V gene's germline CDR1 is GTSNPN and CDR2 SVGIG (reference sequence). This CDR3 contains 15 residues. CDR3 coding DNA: TGTGCCTGGAGTGTACTCGGACAGGGGCGGGAAAAACTGTTTTTT. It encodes CAWSVLGQGREKLFF.

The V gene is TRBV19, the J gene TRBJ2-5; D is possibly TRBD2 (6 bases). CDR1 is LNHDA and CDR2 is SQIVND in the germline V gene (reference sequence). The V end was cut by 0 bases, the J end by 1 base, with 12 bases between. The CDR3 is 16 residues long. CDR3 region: CASSIDHRGFQETQYF. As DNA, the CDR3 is TGTGCCAGTAGTATAGATCATCGGGGGTTCCAAGAGACCCAGTACTTC.

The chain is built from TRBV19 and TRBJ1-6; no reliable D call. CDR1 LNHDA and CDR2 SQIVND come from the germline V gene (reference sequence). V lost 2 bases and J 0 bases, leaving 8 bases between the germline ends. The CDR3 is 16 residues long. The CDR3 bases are TGTGCCAGTAGTATATCCGTGAGCTCCTATAATTCACCCCTCCACTTT. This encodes CASSISVSSYNSPLHF.

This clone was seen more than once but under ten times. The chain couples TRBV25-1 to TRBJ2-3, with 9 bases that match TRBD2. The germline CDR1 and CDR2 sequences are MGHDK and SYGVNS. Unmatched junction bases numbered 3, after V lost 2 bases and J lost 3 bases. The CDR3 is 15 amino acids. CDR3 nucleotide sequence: TGTGCCAGCAGTGAAGCGGGGGGGCTTACAGATACGCAGTATTTT. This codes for CASSEAGGLTDTQYF.

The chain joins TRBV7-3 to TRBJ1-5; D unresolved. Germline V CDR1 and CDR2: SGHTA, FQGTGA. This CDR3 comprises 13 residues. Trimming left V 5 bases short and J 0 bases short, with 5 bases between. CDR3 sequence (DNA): TGTGCCAGCAGCCCAGATAGCAATCAGCCCCAGCATTTT. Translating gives CASSPDSNQPQHF.

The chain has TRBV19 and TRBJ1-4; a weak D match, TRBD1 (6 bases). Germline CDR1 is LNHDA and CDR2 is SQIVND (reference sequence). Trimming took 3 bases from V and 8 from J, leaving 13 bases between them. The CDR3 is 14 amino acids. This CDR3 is CASSIRGAGEKLFF. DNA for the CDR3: TGTGCCAGTAGTATCAGGGGAGCTGGGGAAAAACTGTTTTTT.

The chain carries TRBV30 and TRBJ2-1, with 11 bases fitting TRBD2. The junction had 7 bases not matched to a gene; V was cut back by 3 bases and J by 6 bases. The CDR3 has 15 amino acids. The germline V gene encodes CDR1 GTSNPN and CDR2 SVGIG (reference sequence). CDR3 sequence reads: CAWRVAGGPGNEQFF. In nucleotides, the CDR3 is TGTGCCTGGAGAGTAGCGGGGGGGCCTGGCAATGAGCAGTTCTTC.

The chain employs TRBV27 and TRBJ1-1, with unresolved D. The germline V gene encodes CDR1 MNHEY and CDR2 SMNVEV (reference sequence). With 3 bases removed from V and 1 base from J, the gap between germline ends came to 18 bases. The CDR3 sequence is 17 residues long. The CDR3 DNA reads TGTGCCAGCAGTTTCCCCCCTACGGGAGGCCGGAACACTGAAGCTTTCTTT. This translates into CASSFPPTGGRNTEAFF.

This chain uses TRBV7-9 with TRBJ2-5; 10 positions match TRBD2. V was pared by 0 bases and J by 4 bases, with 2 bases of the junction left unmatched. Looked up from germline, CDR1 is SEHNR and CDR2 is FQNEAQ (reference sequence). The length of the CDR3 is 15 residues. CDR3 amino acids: CASSLAGTSVETQYF. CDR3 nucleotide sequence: TGTGCCAGCAGCTTAGCGGGGACTAGCGTAGAGACCCAGTACTTC.

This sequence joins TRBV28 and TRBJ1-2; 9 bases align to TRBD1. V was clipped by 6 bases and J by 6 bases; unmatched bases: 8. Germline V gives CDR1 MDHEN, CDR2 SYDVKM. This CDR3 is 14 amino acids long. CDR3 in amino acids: CASRAHGQGNGYTF. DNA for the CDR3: TGTGCCAGCAGGGCCCATGGACAGGGGAATGGCTACACCTTC.

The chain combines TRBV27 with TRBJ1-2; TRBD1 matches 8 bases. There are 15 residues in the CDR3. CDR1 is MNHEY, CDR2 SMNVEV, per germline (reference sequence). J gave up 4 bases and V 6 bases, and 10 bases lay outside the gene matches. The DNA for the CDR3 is TGTGCCAGCAGCCCCGGACAGGGCAGAACCTATGGCTACACCTTC. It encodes CASSPGQGRTYGYTF.

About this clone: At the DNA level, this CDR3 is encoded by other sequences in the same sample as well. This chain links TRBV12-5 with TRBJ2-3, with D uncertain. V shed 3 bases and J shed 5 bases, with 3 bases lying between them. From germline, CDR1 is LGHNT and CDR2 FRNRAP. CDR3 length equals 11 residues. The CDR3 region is CASGLLDTQYF. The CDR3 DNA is TGTGCTAGTGGTTTACTAGATACGCAGTATTTT.